These T cell receptor beta chains were read from a single sample in a study of human T cells and chemical hapten exposure. TCRdb reanalysed the 5' RACE reads using MiXCR and keeps one entry per CDR3 protein. The table records tens of thousands of distinct CDR3 sequences, about 8% of them present only once. All receptors come from a male donor in good health. CDR3s include the opening cysteine and the closing phenylalanine or tryptophan. A D gene is named only where the DNA matches it firmly. Size values are once, few and many counts, or a class for expanded clones, and some rows have none.

d_gene: NA
abundance: NA
v_gene: TRBV6-5
j_gene: TRBJ1-5
CDR3aa: CASSYSIGEGNQPQHF
CDR3nt: TGTGCCAGCAGTTACTCCATCGGGGAGGGCAATCAGCCCCAGCATTTT

d_gene: TRBD2
abundance: NA
v_gene: TRBV6-6
j_gene: TRBJ2-1
CDR3aa: CASRERGVRVGEQFF
CDR3nt: TGTGCCAGCAGGGAGCGGGGGGTAAGAGTGGGTGAGCAGTTCTTC

d_gene: NA
abundance: few
v_gene: TRBV6-1
j_gene: TRBJ2-3
CDR3aa: CASRPTGRNTDTQYF
CDR3nt: TGTGCCAGCAGACCGACAGGGAGGAACACAGATACGCAGTATTTT

d_gene: TRBD2
abundance: NA
v_gene: TRBV12-3/TRBV12-4
j_gene: TRBJ2-2
CDR3aa: CASRRVERGLANTGELFF
CDR3nt: TGTGCCAGCAGGAGGGTGGAGCGGGGGCTCGCGAACACCGGGGAGCTGTTTTTT

d_gene: TRBD1
abundance: few
v_gene: TRBV6-5
j_gene: TRBJ1-5
CDR3aa: CASGPGQGGQPQHF
CDR3nt: TGTGCCAGCGGCCCTGGACAGGGGGGTCAGCCCCAGCATTTT

d_gene: TRBD1
abundance: NA
v_gene: TRBV2
j_gene: TRBJ2-7
CDR3aa: CASSEWDSAHEQYF
CDR3nt: TGTGCCAGCAGTGAATGGGACAGCGCCCACGAGCAGTACTTC

d_gene: NA
abundance: NA
v_gene: TRBV25-1
j_gene: TRBJ1-2
CDR3aa: CASSGPARGYTF
CDR3nt: TGTGCCAGCAGTGGCCCTGCGCGTGGCTACACCTTC

d_gene: NA
abundance: NA
v_gene: TRBV7-2
j_gene: TRBJ1-1
CDR3aa: CASSLGGSGNTEAFF
CDR3nt: TGTGCCAGCAGCTTAGGGGGAAGTGGGAACACTGAAGCTTTCTTT

d_gene: TRBD2
abundance: few
v_gene: TRBV12-3/TRBV12-4
j_gene: TRBJ2-1
CDR3aa: CASRGLAGEYEQFF
CDR3nt: TGTGCCAGCAGAGGACTAGCGGGAGAGTATGAGCAGTTCTTC

d_gene: NA
abundance: NA
v_gene: TRBV6-1
j_gene: TRBJ1-5
CDR3aa: CASRPRDTYAYSNQPQHF
CDR3nt: TGTGCCAGCAGGCCCAGGGACACCTACGCCTATAGCAATCAGCCCCAGCATTTT

d_gene: TRBD1
abundance: NA
v_gene: TRBV7-6
j_gene: TRBJ2-1
CDR3aa: CASSTPGQSQNEQFF
CDR3nt: TGTGCCAGCAGCACACCGGGACAGAGCCAGAATGAGCAGTTCTTC

d_gene: NA
abundance: NA
v_gene: TRBV7-9
j_gene: TRBJ1-1
CDR3aa: CASSPLALLTEAFF
CDR3nt: TGTGCCAGCAGCCCATTGGCCTTGCTCACTGAAGCTTTCTTT

d_gene: NA
abundance: NA
v_gene: TRBV7-2
j_gene: TRBJ1-2
CDR3aa: CASSLADGNYGYTF
CDR3nt: TGTGCCAGCAGCTTAGCGGACGGTAACTATGGCTACACCTTC

d_gene: NA
abundance: many
v_gene: TRBV5-4
j_gene: TRBJ2-2
CDR3aa: CASSPGHTNTGELFF
CDR3nt: TGTGCCAGCAGCCCGGGACACACGAACACCGGGGAGCTGTTTTTT

d_gene: TRBD2
abundance: NA
v_gene: TRBV11-2
j_gene: TRBJ2-3
CDR3aa: CASSLGLAGAKLRDTQYF
CDR3nt: TGTGCCAGCAGCCTAGGACTAGCGGGAGCCAAACTTCGAGATACGCAGTATTTT

d_gene: NA
abundance: many
v_gene: TRBV12-3/TRBV12-4
j_gene: TRBJ1-1
CDR3aa: CASSPTRTKEAFF
CDR3nt: TGTGCCAGCAGCCCAACTCGGACCAAAGAAGCTTTCTTT

d_gene: TRBD1
abundance: many
v_gene: TRBV20-1
j_gene: TRBJ1-1
CDR3aa: CSARDRGRNTEAFF
CDR3nt: TGCAGTGCTAGAGACAGGGGGCGAAACACTGAAGCTTTCTTT

d_gene: NA
abundance: NA
v_gene: TRBV12-5
j_gene: TRBJ1-2
CDR3aa: CASGTPGTNYGDTF
CDR3nt: TGTGCTAGTGGTACCCCGGGAACTAACTATGGCGACACCTTC

d_gene: TRBD1
abundance: few
v_gene: TRBV7-2
j_gene: TRBJ1-3
CDR3aa: CASRAGQGRGNTIYF
CDR3nt: TGTGCCAGCAGGGCCGGACAGGGGAGGGGAAACACCATATATTTT

d_gene: TRBD1
abundance: many
v_gene: TRBV7-9
j_gene: TRBJ2-2
CDR3aa: CAKQGARTGELFF
CDR3nt: TGTGCCAAACAGGGGGCGCGGACCGGGGAGCTGTTTTTT

d_gene: NA
abundance: NA
v_gene: TRBV7-6
j_gene: TRBJ2-5
CDR3aa: CASSIYGTQETQYF
CDR3nt: TGTGCCAGCAGCATTTACGGGACCCAAGAGACCCAGTACTTC

d_gene: NA
abundance: few
v_gene: TRBV2
j_gene: TRBJ1-5
CDR3aa: CASSEAATHNQPQHF
CDR3nt: TGTGCCAGCAGTGAAGCGGCCACACACAATCAGCCCCAGCATTTT

d_gene: TRBD1
abundance: few
v_gene: TRBV20-1
j_gene: TRBJ2-3
CDR3aa: CSARGDREQHTQYF
CDR3nt: TGCAGTGCTAGGGGGGACAGGGAACAACATACGCAGTATTTT

d_gene: TRBD1
abundance: few
v_gene: TRBV20-1
j_gene: TRBJ2-7
CDR3aa: CSARVRQGAEEQYF
CDR3nt: TGCAGTGCTAGAGTTAGGCAGGGGGCGGAGGAGCAGTACTTC

d_gene: TRBD1
abundance: many
v_gene: TRBV7-9
j_gene: TRBJ2-7
CDR3aa: CASSIKTGGNEQYF
CDR3nt: TGTGCCAGCAGCATCAAGACAGGGGGCAACGAGCAGTACTTC

d_gene: TRBD1
abundance: NA
v_gene: TRBV4-3
j_gene: TRBJ2-7
CDR3aa: CASSQDAGQGSVYYEQYF
CDR3nt: TGCGCCAGCAGCCAAGACGCCGGACAGGGGTCCGTCTACTACGAGCAGTACTTC

d_gene: NA
abundance: NA
v_gene: TRBV12-3/TRBV12-4
j_gene: TRBJ1-1
CDR3aa: CASSLPGVNTEAFF
CDR3nt: TGTGCCAGCAGTTTGCCAGGGGTGAACACTGAAGCTTTCTTT

d_gene: TRBD1
abundance: few
v_gene: TRBV12-3/TRBV12-4
j_gene: TRBJ1-3
CDR3aa: CATRAGGSGNTIYF
CDR3nt: TGTGCCACCCGGGCAGGGGGCTCTGGAAACACCATATATTTT

d_gene: NA
abundance: few
v_gene: TRBV12-3/TRBV12-4
j_gene: TRBJ2-5
CDR3aa: CASSFLGEETQYF
CDR3nt: TGTGCCAGCAGTTTCTTGGGGGAAGAGACCCAGTACTTC

d_gene: NA
abundance: many
v_gene: TRBV11-1
j_gene: TRBJ2-1
CDR3aa: CASGSGREIVGEQFF
CDR3nt: TGTGCCAGCGGATCAGGCAGGGAAATCGTGGGTGAGCAGTTCTTC

d_gene: TRBD1
abundance: few
v_gene: TRBV5-4
j_gene: TRBJ2-6
CDR3aa: CASSSRDSVSGANVLTF
CDR3nt: TGTGCCAGCAGCTCGAGGGACAGTGTCTCTGGGGCCAACGTCCTGACTTTC

d_gene: TRBD1
abundance: many
v_gene: TRBV5-1
j_gene: TRBJ1-1
CDR3aa: CASSLGQGTAKTEAFF
CDR3nt: TGCGCCAGCAGCTTGGGACAGGGCACGGCTAAGACTGAAGCTTTCTTT

d_gene: NA
abundance: many
v_gene: TRBV6-1
j_gene: TRBJ2-3
CDR3aa: CASSALTGYSTDTQYF
CDR3nt: TGTGCCAGCAGTGCCCTAACAGGTTATAGCACAGATACGCAGTATTTT

d_gene: TRBD1
abundance: few
v_gene: TRBV29-1
j_gene: TRBJ2-5
CDR3aa: CSVEVPGGGETQYF
CDR3nt: TGCAGCGTTGAAGTGCCAGGGGGCGGGGAGACCCAGTACTTC

d_gene: NA
abundance: NA
v_gene: TRBV6-4
j_gene: TRBJ1-1
CDR3aa: CASSEKDSNTEAFF
CDR3nt: TGTGCCAGCAGTGAAAAAGACAGCAACACTGAAGCTTTCTTT

d_gene: NA
abundance: many
v_gene: TRBV9
j_gene: TRBJ2-1
CDR3aa: CASSVDPAGTTYNEQFF
CDR3nt: TGTGCCAGCAGCGTAGACCCGGCGGGAACTACCTACAATGAGCAGTTCTTC

d_gene: TRBD1
abundance: NA
v_gene: TRBV7-9
j_gene: TRBJ1-2
CDR3aa: CASSPGTGAIRDYGYTF
CDR3nt: TGTGCCAGCAGCCCCGGGACAGGGGCGATCCGCGACTATGGCTACACCTTC

d_gene: NA
abundance: many
v_gene: TRBV6-2/TRBV6-3
j_gene: TRBJ2-7
CDR3aa: CASSLHPRPALQGVYEQYF
CDR3nt: TGTGCCAGCAGCTTACACCCAAGACCCGCGTTACAGGGAGTTTACGAGCAGTACTTC

d_gene: TRBD2
abundance: many
v_gene: TRBV29-1
j_gene: TRBJ2-2
CDR3aa: CSVAGLAGSLVF
CDR3nt: TGCAGCGTCGCCGGACTAGCGGGGTCTCTGGTTTTT

d_gene: TRBD1
abundance: NA
v_gene: TRBV29-1
j_gene: TRBJ1-5
CDR3aa: CSVVQGVDQPQHF
CDR3nt: TGCAGCGTTGTACAGGGGGTTGATCAGCCCCAGCATTTT

d_gene: NA
abundance: NA
v_gene: TRBV4-1
j_gene: TRBJ2-7
CDR3aa: CASSQKTIRGGMAYEQYF
CDR3nt: TGCGCCAGCAGCCAGAAGACTATTAGAGGGGGGATGGCCTACGAGCAGTACTTC

d_gene: NA
abundance: few
v_gene: TRBV10-3
j_gene: TRBJ2-6
CDR3aa: CAISEWDEGSGANVLTF
CDR3nt: TGTGCCATCAGTGAGTGGGACGAAGGCTCTGGGGCCAACGTCCTGACTTTC

d_gene: TRBD2
abundance: few
v_gene: TRBV6-6
j_gene: TRBJ2-2
CDR3aa: CASSYSRGGDGTGELFF
CDR3nt: TGTGCCAGCAGTTACTCGCGCGGGGGAGACGGCACCGGGGAGCTGTTTTTT

d_gene: TRBD1
abundance: few
v_gene: TRBV4-3
j_gene: TRBJ1-2
CDR3aa: CASSQEGTGRDYGYTF
CDR3nt: TGCGCCAGCAGCCAAGAGGGGACAGGACGGGACTATGGCTACACCTTC

d_gene: NA
abundance: few
v_gene: TRBV7-9
j_gene: TRBJ2-6
CDR3aa: CASSLPGTSMSGANVLTF
CDR3nt: TGTGCCAGCAGCCTTCCCGGGACAAGTATGTCTGGGGCCAACGTCCTGACTTTC

d_gene: NA
abundance: NA
v_gene: TRBV2
j_gene: TRBJ2-3
CDR3aa: CASSERSHADTQYF
CDR3nt: TGTGCCAGCAGTGAAAGGAGCCACGCAGATACGCAGTATTTT

d_gene: NA
abundance: many
v_gene: TRBV11-2
j_gene: TRBJ2-2
CDR3aa: CASSPPYPGELFF
CDR3nt: TGTGCCAGCAGCCCACCGTACCCCGGGGAGCTGTTTTTT

d_gene: TRBD1
abundance: few
v_gene: TRBV15
j_gene: TRBJ1-3
CDR3aa: CATSRVGTGAGNTIYF
CDR3nt: TGTGCCACCAGCAGAGTTGGGACAGGGGCTGGAAACACCATATATTTT

d_gene: NA
abundance: few
v_gene: TRBV24-1
j_gene: TRBJ2-7
CDR3aa: CATSDPPGLLQYF
CDR3nt: TGTGCCACCAGTGATCCTCCCGGATTATTGCAGTACTTC

d_gene: TRBD1
abundance: NA
v_gene: TRBV4-3
j_gene: TRBJ1-6
CDR3aa: CASSQERGQGAGNSPLHF
CDR3nt: TGCGCCAGCAGCCAAGAGCGGGGACAGGGGGCCGGGAATTCACCCCTCCACTTT

d_gene: NA
abundance: NA
v_gene: TRBV7-3
j_gene: TRBJ2-1
CDR3aa: CASSLQGYEQFF
CDR3nt: TGTGCCAGCAGCTTACAGGGTTATGAGCAGTTCTTC

d_gene: TRBD2
abundance: many
v_gene: TRBV5-1
j_gene: TRBJ2-5
CDR3aa: CASSLGTSSFETQYF
CDR3nt: TGCGCCAGCAGCTTGGGGACTAGCTCATTCGAGACCCAGTACTTC

d_gene: NA
abundance: NA
v_gene: TRBV6-1
j_gene: TRBJ1-4
CDR3aa: CASSPSGGVEKLFF
CDR3nt: TGTGCCAGCAGTCCCAGTGGGGGAGTTGAAAAACTGTTTTTT

d_gene: NA
abundance: many
v_gene: TRBV10-3
j_gene: TRBJ2-1
CDR3aa: CAISFVPGANEQFF
CDR3nt: TGTGCCATCAGTTTCGTGCCAGGGGCCAATGAGCAGTTCTTC

d_gene: TRBD1
abundance: many
v_gene: TRBV20-1
j_gene: TRBJ1-1
CDR3aa: CSARLDRVAEAFF
CDR3nt: TGCAGTGCTAGGTTGGACAGGGTCGCTGAAGCTTTCTTT

d_gene: TRBD2
abundance: NA
v_gene: TRBV29-1
j_gene: TRBJ2-3
CDR3aa: CSVGLAGATDTQYF
CDR3nt: TGCAGCGTTGGACTAGCGGGGGCCACAGATACGCAGTATTTT

d_gene: TRBD1
abundance: few
v_gene: TRBV10-3
j_gene: TRBJ1-1
CDR3aa: CAISQGENTEAFF
CDR3nt: TGTGCCATCAGCCAGGGGGAAAACACTGAAGCTTTCTTT

d_gene: NA
abundance: NA
v_gene: TRBV2
j_gene: TRBJ1-1
CDR3aa: CASTSDEQTEAFF
CDR3nt: TGTGCCAGCACGTCCGATGAACAGACCGAAGCTTTCTTT

d_gene: NA
abundance: many
v_gene: TRBV4-3
j_gene: TRBJ1-5
CDR3aa: CASSQRYRDSNQPQHF
CDR3nt: TGCGCCAGCAGCCAGAGATACCGGGACAGCAATCAGCCCCAGCATTTT